The TCR beta chain under discussion was sequenced for a study of T cell changes during pregnancy in multiple sclerosis. Method: immunoSEQ multiplex PCR; TCRdb's copy keeps in-frame clones and lacks some. The sample has about 73,000 clones, almost 95% seen once. CDR3 length equals 15 residues. Trimming cost V 3 bases and J 8 bases; bases outside gene matches: 10. The germline CDR1 and CDR2 sequences are LGHNA and YNFKEQ. This receptor was taken from a female donor in good health, enrolled as a control in a pregnancy study. The V and J genes are TRBV4-2 and TRBJ1-2, with 9 bases aligning to TRBD1. The input for sequencing was peripheral blood, taken in the third trimester of pregnancy. The CDR3 DNA reads as TGTGCCAGCAGCCATCCCGGGACAGGGACGCAGGGCTACACCTTC. It yields the protein CASSHPGTGTQGYTF.